This T cell receptor beta chain was recorded in a study of T cell responses to AZD1222 COVID-19 vaccine. Study results and limitations: No day 14 peak samples; only post-peak repertoires were characterized. At 160-218 and 743-854, vaccine-associated CD4 TCRs were dominant, and they spanned spike.

V lost 0 bases and J lost 6, with 12 bases in between. CDR1 and CDR2 (germline): MNHNY, SVGAGI (reference sequence). There are 14 residues in the CDR3. On this clone: Its antigen is unidentified.

Sequencing was performed with immunoSEQ multiplex PCR; in TCRdb, only in-frame clones are kept and a portion is missing. The table shows some 74,000 clones, with more than 70% occurring only once. The clonotype originates from an adult in good health. This sequence joins TRBV6-6 and TRBJ2-7, with D hard to call. Specimen: peripheral blood, collected on day 0 of AZD1222 vaccination. DNA of the CDR3: TGTGCCAGCAGTTACTCCACGATGTCGGTCGAGCAGTACTTC. It translates to CASSYSTMSVEQYF.